The 12 T cell receptor beta chains presented below share a single source sample, sequenced in a study of T cell responses to AZD1222 COVID-19 vaccine. Method: immunoSEQ multiplex PCR; TCRdb's copy keeps in-frame clones and lacks some. The top ten clones hold 3% to 3.5% of a sample with 110,000 to 150,000 clones, 92% of them seen once. The input for sequencing was peripheral blood, taken on day 0 of AZD1222 vaccination. The receptors were sampled from an adult in good health.

The gene calls are TRBV28 and TRBJ2-7, with D perhaps TRBD2 (6 bases). CDR3 length: 12 residues. Trimming left V 9 bases short and J 3 bases short, with 12 bases between. Germline-derived CDR1 and CDR2 are MDHEN and SYDVKM. This CDR3 reads CASGGSGYEQYF. The CDR3 DNA reads as TGTGCCAGTGGAGGGTCGGGCTACGAGCAGTACTTC.

The chain links TRBV28 to TRBJ1-3, with D hard to call. CDR1 and CDR2 (germline): MDHEN, SYDVKM. V was clipped by 7 bases and J by 4 bases, with 11 bases between them. The CDR3 totals 13 residues. The CDR3 bases are TGTGCCAGCACCACCCCCAGAGGAAACACCATATATTTT. Residues: CASTTPRGNTIYF.

V is TRBV6-4 and J is TRBJ2-2; tentative D call: TRBD1 (6 bases). This CDR3 comprises 15 residues. Trimming took off 3 bases at V and 1 base at J, with 9 bases between the two ends. CDR1 and CDR2 from the germline V gene are MRHNA and SNTAGT. The CDR3 DNA reads as TGTGCCAGCAGTGAGCTAGGGGGGAACACCGGGGAGCTGTTTTTT. Its translation is CASSELGGNTGELFF.

The V gene is TRBV6-1, the J gene TRBJ1-1; a weak D match, TRBD1 (5 bases). The V and J ends lost 3 bases and 9 bases respectively, with 14 bases between them. Germline CDR1 reads MNHNS; CDR2 reads SASEGT. The CDR3 is 13 residues long. The CDR3 nucleotides are TGTGCCAGCAGTGATGTAGGGAAGGGGCAAGCTTTCTTT. Protein product: CASSDVGKGQAFF.

The CDR3 reads CASSVPDRSVNTEAFF. The CDR3 DNA is TGTGCCAGCAGTGTTCCCGACAGGAGCGTCAACACTGAAGCTTTCTTT. The chain carries TRBV6-4 and TRBJ1-1, with a weak D call TRBD1 (6 bases). V shed 4 bases and J shed 2 bases, with 17 bases lying between them. This CDR3 region has 16 residues. CDR1 and CDR2 (germline): MRHNA, SNTAGT.

The chain couples TRBV7-6 to TRBJ2-1; 11 nucleotides align to TRBD2. The germline gives CDR1 SGHVS, CDR2 FNYEAQ. The CDR3 consists of 14 residues. This CDR3 reads CAIAGGYRDNEQFF. In nucleotides, the CDR3 is TGTGCAATAGCGGGAGGGTATAGAGACAATGAGCAGTTCTTC.

The gene calls are TRBV11-3 and TRBJ2-3; 12 bases line up with TRBD2. The V and J ends lost 5 bases and 3 bases, in that order; junction bases with no gene match: 3. Looked up from germline, CDR1 is SGHNT and CDR2 is YENEEA. The CDR3 runs to 15 residues. The CDR3 DNA follows: TGTGCCAGCAGCCGGACTAGCGGGACGACAGATACGCAGTATTTT. Translated: CASSRTSGTTDTQYF.

The chain combines TRBV5-6 with TRBJ2-3; 14 bases agree with TRBD2. Germline loops: CDR1 SGHDT, CDR2 YYEEEE. V lost 8 bases to trimming and J lost 7 bases; unmatched junction nucleotides: 18. There are 18 residues in the CDR3. CDR3: CASSAFPGLAGEANTQYF. For the CDR3, the DNA is TGTGCCAGTTCTGCCTTTCCGGGACTAGCGGGAGAGGCAAATACGCAGTATTTT.

The chain joins TRBV30 to TRBJ2-4; D is unclear. Germline CDR1 GTSNPN, CDR2 SVGIG (reference sequence). V was shortened by 4 bases and J by 3 bases, with 16 bases between the two germline ends. The CDR3 length is 15 residues. This chain's CDR3 is CAWKRSVSGKNIQYF. Here the CDR3 DNA reads TGTGCCTGGAAAAGGAGTGTTTCAGGCAAAAACATTCAGTACTTC.

This clone was found once. The chain links TRBV7-9 to TRBJ1-5; D is ambiguous. V was clipped by 5 bases and J by 2 bases, with 7 bases between them. This CDR3 comprises 13 residues. Germline CDR1 SEHNR, CDR2 FQNEAQ (reference sequence). The CDR3 coding sequence is TGTGCCAGCAGCCCGGAAGGCAATCAGCCCCAGCATTTT. Protein product: CASSPEGNQPQHF.

This clone was counted a single time. This chain joins TRBV27 and TRBJ1-4; D remains ambiguous. In germline, CDR1 is MNHEY, CDR2 SMNVEV (reference sequence). V was cut by 2 bases and J by 5 bases, with 6 bases left in between. CDR3 length: 13 amino acids. CDR3: CASSLAGNEKLFF. Written as DNA, the CDR3 is TGTGCCAGCAGTTTAGCCGGGAATGAAAAACTGTTTTTT. Full variable domain (missing parts from reference TRBV27 and TRBJ1-4): EAQVTQNPRYLITVTGKKLTVTCSQNMNHEYMSWYRQDPGLGLRQIYYSMNVEVTDKGDVPEGYKVSRKEKRNFPLILESPSPNQTSLYFCASSLAGNEKLFFGSGTQLSVL.

The rearrangement joins TRBV11-2 to TRBJ2-5; D may be TRBD2 (5 bases). This CDR3 contains 14 residues. Trimming stripped 5 bases from V and 1 base from J, with 11 bases between. The germline V gene has CDR1 SGHAT and CDR2 FQNNGV. CDR3 residues: CASSPSRVQETQYF. CDR3 nucleotides: TGTGCCAGCAGCCCGTCGAGGGTCCAAGAGACCCAGTACTTC.